The rows below give T cell receptor beta chains drawn from one sample of a study of glioma-infiltrating T cells. TCRdb used MiXCR to reprocess the multiplex PCR reads, holding one entry per CDR3 protein. The repertoire has approximately 93,000 distinct CDR3 sequences, roughly 37% of them found once; the top ten carry more than 30%. Specimen: glioma tissue, nonneoplastic brain tissue, or PBMCs (not recorded which). Source of these receptors: a human donor with low-grade glioma or glioblastoma, undergoing nonglioma brain surgery, or in good health (not recorded which). Both conserved end residues are part of each CDR3. The D gene is left open where the match is weak. Size values are once, few and many counts, or a class for expanded clones, and some rows have none.

CDR3 DNA: TGTGCCAGCAGCCAAGCTATTAGCTCCTACGAGCAGTACTTC
CDR3 protein: CASSQAISSYEQYF
V gene: TRBV3-1
J gene: TRBJ2-7
clone size: few
D gene: .

CDR3 DNA: TGTGCCAGCAAGAGGGGAGACTCTGGGACCAACGTCCTGACTTTC
CDR3 protein: CASKRGDSGTNVLTF
V gene: TRBV2
J gene: TRBJ2-6
clone size: .
D gene: .

CDR3 DNA: TGTGCCAGCAGCTTGGGTTTGGCTAGCGGAAACACAGATACGCAGTATTTT
CDR3 protein: CASSLGLASGNTDTQYF
V gene: TRBV5-4
J gene: TRBJ2-3
clone size: .
D gene: TRBD2

CDR3 DNA: TGTGCCAGCAGTGAGGCAGGGATTAAAATAGGGGAGCTGTTTTTT
CDR3 protein: CASSEAGIKIGELFF
V gene: TRBV6-1
J gene: TRBJ2-2
clone size: many
D gene: .

CDR3 DNA: TGTGCCAGCAGCCTAAACAATGAGCAGTTCTTC
CDR3 protein: CASSLNNEQFF
V gene: TRBV5-5
J gene: TRBJ2-1
clone size: many
D gene: .

CDR3 DNA: TGTGCCAGCAGCCAGGCGACAGCTCTTGTCACCATATATTTT
CDR3 protein: CASSQATALVTIYF
V gene: TRBV3-1
J gene: TRBJ1-3
clone size: many
D gene: .

CDR3 DNA: TGTGCCAGCAGTTCGCCGGGACAGGGGATCCCCAATGAGCAGTTCTTC
CDR3 protein: CASSSPGQGIPNEQFF
V gene: TRBV28
J gene: TRBJ2-1
clone size: many
D gene: TRBD1

CDR3 DNA: TGTGCCAGCAGTTGGACCCACGGGGGCAATTCACCCCTCCACTTT
CDR3 protein: CASSWTHGGNSPLHF
V gene: TRBV7-9
J gene: TRBJ1-6
clone size: many
D gene: .

CDR3 DNA: TGCGCCAGCAGCCAAGGGACTAGCACAGATACGCAGTATTTT
CDR3 protein: CASSQGTSTDTQYF
V gene: TRBV4-1
J gene: TRBJ2-3
clone size: many
D gene: .

CDR3 DNA: TGTGCCAGCATCCCGTGCGGGAGTACCGGTGAGAAGTTCTTC
CDR3 protein: CASIPCGSTGEKFF
V gene: TRBV27
J gene: TRBJ2-1
clone size: .
D gene: TRBD2

CDR3 DNA: TGTGCCAGCATCTCGGTCGGGGGGGACACTGAAGCTTTCTTT
CDR3 protein: CASISVGGDTEAFF
V gene: TRBV6-2/TRBV6-3
J gene: TRBJ1-1
clone size: many
D gene: .

CDR3 DNA: TGTGCCAGCAGCTTGAGAGGTTATCATGTTACGCAGTATTTT
CDR3 protein: CASSLRGYHVTQYF
V gene: TRBV6-1
J gene: TRBJ2-3
clone size: once
D gene: .

CDR3 DNA: TGCGCCAGCAGCAAACAGGGAACTGATGAGCAGTTCTTC
CDR3 protein: CASSKQGTDEQFF
V gene: TRBV5-1
J gene: TRBJ2-1
clone size: many
D gene: .

CDR3 DNA: TGTGCCACCAGTGGTTACAGGGGAGTGTCGGGAGGGCCCTCTGATGAGCAGTTCTTC
CDR3 protein: CATSGYRGVSGGPSDEQFF
V gene: TRBV24-1
J gene: TRBJ2-1
clone size: many
D gene: .

CDR3 DNA: TGTGCCGGGGGGACATGGGGGAACACCATATATTTT
CDR3 protein: CAGGTWGNTIYF
V gene: TRBV30
J gene: TRBJ1-3
clone size: .
D gene: .

CDR3 DNA: TGTGCCAGCAGCCAAGAATCTTGGACAGAGCCTGAAAAACTGTTTTTT
CDR3 protein: CASSQESWTEPEKLFF
V gene: TRBV4-2
J gene: TRBJ1-4
clone size: many
D gene: .

CDR3 DNA: TGTGCCAGCAGTACTCCTTGGGCTAGCGGGATATACAATGAGCAGTTCTTC
CDR3 protein: CASSTPWASGIYNEQFF
V gene: TRBV27
J gene: TRBJ2-1
clone size: .
D gene: TRBD2

CDR3 DNA: TGCGCCAGCAGCTTGTCCGGGACAGGGGACACCGGGGAGCTGTTTTTT
CDR3 protein: CASSLSGTGDTGELFF
V gene: TRBV5-1
J gene: TRBJ2-2
clone size: few
D gene: TRBD1

CDR3 DNA: TGTGCCAGCAGCCTTGGGGCCAACGTCCTGACTTTC
CDR3 protein: CASSLGANVLTF
V gene: TRBV13
J gene: TRBJ2-6
clone size: few
D gene: .

CDR3 DNA: TGTGCCAGCGGCCAAGGGCGCTCCTACAATGAGCAGTTCTTC
CDR3 protein: CASGQGRSYNEQFF
V gene: TRBV5-4
J gene: TRBJ2-1
clone size: .
D gene: .

CDR3 DNA: TGTGCCAGCTCACTTACTAGCCCATCCACCCCGAAAAACATTCAGTACTTC
CDR3 protein: CASSLTSPSTPKNIQYF
V gene: TRBV18
J gene: TRBJ2-4
clone size: many
D gene: .

CDR3 DNA: TGTGCCAGCAACCAGGGGGCGGGAAACATTCAGTACTTC
CDR3 protein: CASNQGAGNIQYF
V gene: TRBV2
J gene: TRBJ2-4
clone size: many
D gene: TRBD1

CDR3 DNA: TGCAGTGCTCACGGTGAGGGACGGTCGAACACTGAAGCTTTCTTT
CDR3 protein: CSAHGEGRSNTEAFF
V gene: TRBV20-1
J gene: TRBJ1-1
clone size: many
D gene: .

CDR3 DNA: TGTGCCAGCTCACTCCGGGGGGAAACCTACACAGATACGCAGTATTTT
CDR3 protein: CASSLRGETYTDTQYF
V gene: TRBV18
J gene: TRBJ2-3
clone size: .
D gene: TRBD2

CDR3 DNA: TGCGCCAGCCGACCGGGACAGGGGGCCGGCGAGCAGTACTTC
CDR3 protein: CASRPGQGAGEQYF
V gene: TRBV4-1
J gene: TRBJ2-7
clone size: many
D gene: TRBD1

CDR3 DNA: TGCGCCAGCAGCCGGACCGGGACACTTTATGGCTACGCCTTC
CDR3 protein: CASSRTGTLYGYAF
V gene: TRBV4-1
J gene: TRBJ1-2
clone size: .
D gene: .

CDR3 DNA: TGTGCCAGCTCACCACTAGCGGGATACAATGAGCAGTTCTTC
CDR3 protein: CASSPLAGYNEQFF
V gene: TRBV18
J gene: TRBJ2-1
clone size: many
D gene: TRBD2

CDR3 DNA: TGCGCCAGCAGCCCGGTCTGGAGGGGCACTGGGGCCAACGTCCTGACTTTC
CDR3 protein: CASSPVWRGTGANVLTF
V gene: TRBV5-1
J gene: TRBJ2-6
clone size: few
D gene: .

CDR3 DNA: TGTGCCAGCAGCCCGTGGACTAGCGGGAGTAACGAGCAGTACTTC
CDR3 protein: CASSPWTSGSNEQYF
V gene: TRBV7-8
J gene: TRBJ2-7
clone size: many
D gene: TRBD2